This T cell receptor (beta chain) was recovered during a study of vaccination effects on CD4 cells after COVID-19. Antigen-specific CD4+ T cells were expanded with viral peptide pools in the ViraFEST assay before sequencing. Having been cultured for 10 days, the cells underwent CD4+ T cell isolation. BNT162b2 vaccine or mRNA-1273 vaccine was given to participants in two doses. Nobody among the vaccine recipients had prior SARS-CoV-2 infection (nucleocapsid antibodies were negative). The CDR3 totals 14 residues. The V and J ends lost 4 bases and 2 bases, in that order; junction bases with no gene match: 4. In germline, CDR1 is SGHDT, CDR2 YYEEEE. TCRdb keeps only in-frame clones here, not all; method: immunoSEQ multiplex PCR. The data show about 32,000 clones, with 72% seen just once and 12% held by the top ten. As to this clone: The antigen is unknown.

Findings and limits, study-wide: Marked clonal contraction was seen in infection- and vaccine-induced clones late after vaccination.

This receptor was obtained from a human donor who received a COVID-19 vaccine. The source material was CD4+ T cells from PBMCs cultured with HCoV-229E spike peptides, sampled after COVID-19 vaccination. This chain uses TRBV5-6 with TRBJ2-7, with 9 positions matching TRBD2. The CDR3 sequence is CASSGLASAYEQYF. The CDR3 DNA sequence: TGTGCCAGCAGCGGACTAGCGTCCGCCTACGAGCAGTACTTC.